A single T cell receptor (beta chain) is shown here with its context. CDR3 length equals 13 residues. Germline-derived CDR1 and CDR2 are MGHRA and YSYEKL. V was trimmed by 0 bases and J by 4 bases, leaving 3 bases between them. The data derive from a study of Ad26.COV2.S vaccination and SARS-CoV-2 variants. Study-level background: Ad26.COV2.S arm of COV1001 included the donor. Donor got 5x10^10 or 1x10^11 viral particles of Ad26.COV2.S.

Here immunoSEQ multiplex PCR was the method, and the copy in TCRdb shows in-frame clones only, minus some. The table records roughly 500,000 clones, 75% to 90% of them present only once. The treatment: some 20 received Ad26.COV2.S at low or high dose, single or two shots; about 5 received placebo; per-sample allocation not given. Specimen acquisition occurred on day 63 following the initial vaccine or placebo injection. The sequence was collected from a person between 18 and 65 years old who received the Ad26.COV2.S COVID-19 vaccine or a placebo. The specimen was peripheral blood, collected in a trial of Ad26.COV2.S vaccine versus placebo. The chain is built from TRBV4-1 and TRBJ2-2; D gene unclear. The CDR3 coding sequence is TGCGCCAGCAGCCAAGATGGCACCGGGGAGCTGTTTTTT. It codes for CASSQDGTGELFF.